The subject of this entry is one TCR beta chain. Enrolled through a virtual design, the participants were between roughly 18 and 90 years of age and came from around 25 US areas. Grouping used clinical history reported by participants in a survey and questionnaire. The table came from immunoSEQ multiplex PCR; TCRdb's copy has only in-frame clones and leaves some out. Of approximately 180,000 clones listed, 85% to 90% are singletons. The data were taken from a study of blood T cell repertoires in COVID-19. As for the study in general: T cells, B-cell-depleted T cells, or PBMCs supplied cDNA or gDNA.

CDR1 and CDR2 from the germline V gene are SGHRS and YFSETQ. The V segment lost 4 bases and the J segment 6 bases; nucleotides outside the gene matches: 10. CDR3 length equals 15 residues. The chain links TRBV5-1 to TRBJ2-3, with 8 bases fitting TRBD1. The sequenced sample consisted of PBMCs or T cells enriched from blood (not recorded which). The receptor's source is a man in his forties who had recovered from COVID-19. CDR3: CASSPGQAVGDTQYF. CDR3 coding DNA: TGCGCCAGCAGCCCGGGACAGGCCGTGGGGGATACGCAGTATTTT.